The source of this T cell receptor (beta chain) is a study of T cell repertoires in cytomegalovirus infection. Study background: Recently identified HLA-C-restricted CMV epitopes were used, and well-studied HLA-B-restricted CMV epitopes were used as well.

Germline values: CDR1 SGHTS, CDR2 YDEGEE. The CDR3 is 13 residues long. Trimming left V 3 bases short and J 6 bases short, with 9 bases between. One entry per CDR3 protein, called by TCRdb with MiXCR from the reads. The sample lists around 900,000 distinct CDR3 sequences, around a third occurring once. On this clonotype: The antigen remains unidentified. With a much larger clone just one base away, this may be a read error.

Points from the study as a whole: Clonotype analysis showed dominance of the ex vivo response by HLA-C-restricted CMV-specific TCR beta clonotypes.

The V call is TRBV5-8, the J call TRBJ2-2; D gene unclear. This TCR derives from a human donor in good health (CMV status not recorded). Some clones in this sample may be carry-over from other donors' samples. This specimen consisted of cultured CD8+ T cells from PBMCs, obtained from culture after CMV antigen stimulation. The CDR3 protein is CASSSDTSGELFF. CDR3 DNA sequence: TGTGCCAGCAGCTCCGACACGTCCGGGGAGCTGTTTTTT.